A single sample gave rise to the 30 T cell receptor beta chains below, sequenced in a study of cytomegalovirus exposure and HLA in healthy donors. PCR was performed using 60 Vbeta and 13 Jbeta primers. Sequencing used immunoSEQ multiplex PCR; TCRdb keeps in-frame clones, though not all of them. The table shows about 62,000 clones, with about 89% occurring only once. Sample: PBMCs. The receptors originated from a man aged 18-30 years in good health and CMV-seronegative.

The chain employs TRBV7-9 and TRBJ1-1; the D is unclear. With 2 bases removed from V and 0 bases from J, the gap between germline ends came to 10 bases. The CDR3 totals 15 residues. The germline V gene has CDR1 SEHNR and CDR2 FQNEAQ (reference sequence). The CDR3 is CASSLRGLMNTEAFF. CDR3 bases: TGTGCCAGCAGCTTACGAGGGCTTATGAACACTGAAGCTTTCTTT.

CDR3 nucleotide sequence: TGTGCCAGCACCCCTAGCGGGGGGGCAGATACGCAGTATTTT. Translated, it gives CASTPSGGADTQYF. The chain carries TRBV11-3 and TRBJ2-3; 12 nucleotides match TRBD2. The length of the CDR3 is 14 residues. Unmatched junction bases numbered 3, after V lost 7 bases and J lost 4 bases. Germline V gene sequence: CDR1 SGHNT, CDR2 YENEEA.

About this clone: The junction differs from germline at one of its ends, possibly a read error. The chain combines TRBV7-7 with TRBJ1-1; TRBD1 matches at 7 bases. The CDR3 is made up of 15 amino acids. Germline values: CDR1 SSHAT, CDR2 FNYEAQ (reference sequence). CDR3 loop: CASSLFTGVNTEAFF. CDR3 nucleotide sequence: TGTGCTAGCAGCTTATTTACAGGGGTGAACACTGAAGCTTTCTTT.

The count of this clone is one. The V gene is TRBV4-1, the J gene TRBJ1-2; D remains unclear. CDR1 is MGHRA, CDR2 YSYEKL, per germline. This CDR3 contains 14 residues. V was trimmed by 4 bases and J by 4 bases, leaving 13 bases between them. CDR3 sequence reads: CASSLSDLLYGYTF. CDR3 bases: TGCGCCAGCAGCCTTTCGGACTTACTCTATGGCTACACCTTC.

The rearrangement links TRBV30 to TRBJ1-2; no firm D call. Trimming took off 8 bases at V and 3 bases at J, with 19 bases between the two ends. Per germline, CDR1 GTSNPN and CDR2 SVGIG (reference sequence). The CDR3 is 14 residues long. This chain's CDR3 is CALAEGIAYYGYTF. The CDR3 DNA sequence: TGTGCCCTGGCGGAGGGAATCGCCTACTATGGCTACACCTTC.

Here the CDR3 reads CASSLVEGYSYEQYF. The CDR3 region has the DNA TGTGCCAGCAGCTTAGTGGAGGGCTATTCCTACGAGCAGTACTTC. This chain uses TRBV7-2 with TRBJ2-7; D may be TRBD2 (6 bases). The V gene lost 1 base and the J gene lost 1 base, with 11 bases spanning the gap. The CDR3 spans 15 residues. CDR1 and CDR2 (germline): SGHTA, FQGNSA.

The CDR3 DNA follows: TGCGCCAGCAGTCCAACTTCCGTAGGAGGCTATGGCTACACCTTC. Translation: CASSPTSVGGYGYTF. The V gene is TRBV5-1, the J gene TRBJ1-2, with unresolved D. V was cut by 5 bases and J by 4 bases, with 18 bases left in between. Germline lookup yields CDR1 SGHRS and CDR2 YFSETQ. The CDR3 totals 15 residues.

The J gene is TRBJ2-7, the V gene TRBV13, with 9 positions matching TRBD1. Germline V gives CDR1 PRHDT, CDR2 FYEKMQ (reference sequence). Unmatched junction bases numbered 5, after V lost 3 bases and J lost 5 bases. This CDR3 has 14 amino acids. The CDR3 DNA is TGTGCCAGCAGCTTTGGACAGGGGAGAAACGAGCAGTACTTC. Protein: CASSFGQGRNEQYF.

The rearrangement joins TRBV11-3 to TRBJ2-1, with D perhaps TRBD2 (5 bases). CDR1 SGHNT and CDR2 YENEEA come from the germline V gene. Trimming shortened V by 5 bases and J by 12 bases, and 17 bases separated the two germline ends. The CDR3 covers 13 residues. The CDR3 sequence: CASSPGDDRGQFF. CDR3 nucleotides: TGTGCCAGCAGCCCTGGCGACGACCGGGGGCAGTTCTTC.

The genes are TRBV7-2 and TRBJ1-5; D unclear. The ends were cut back, 5 bases at V and 0 bases at J, with 8 bases in the middle. The CDR3 spans 14 residues. Per the germline V gene, CDR1 is SGHTA and CDR2 is FQGNSA. The CDR3 region has the DNA TGTGCCAGCAGCCCACCGGGTAGCAATCAGCCCCAGCATTTT. This gives the protein CASSPPGSNQPQHF.

The chain uses TRBV5-4 and TRBJ2-1; perhaps TRBD1 as D (6 bases). Trimming left V 5 bases short and J 3 bases short, with 15 bases between. CDR3 length: 15 residues. Per germline, CDR1 SGHNT and CDR2 YYREEE (reference sequence). CDR3 region: CASSFARQDYNEQFF. In nucleotides, the CDR3 is TGTGCCAGCAGTTTCGCTAGACAGGACTACAATGAGCAGTTCTTC.

The chain employs TRBV30 and TRBJ1-3; 7 nucleotides align to TRBD1. The CDR3 runs 15 residues. Germline CDR1 reads GTSNPN; CDR2 reads SVGIG (reference sequence). V gave up 4 bases and J gave up 3 bases; unmatched junction bases: 9. CDR3 residues: CAWTQGGTYGNTIYF. For the CDR3, the DNA is TGTGCCTGGACCCAGGGGGGTACCTATGGAAACACCATATATTTT.

The chain is built from TRBV11-3 and TRBJ2-5; TRBD1 is a possible D gene (6 bases). The V end lost 2 bases, the J end lost 4 bases, and 11 bases lay between the germline ends. The CDR3 extends over 14 amino acids. Germline V lookup: CDR1 SGHNT, CDR2 YENEEA. The CDR3 DNA reads TGTGCCAGCAGCTTACCCGGCAGGGGAGAGACCCAGTACTTC. It codes for CASSLPGRGETQYF.

This sequence joins TRBV7-9 and TRBJ2-1, with D possibly TRBD1 on 5 matching bases. With 5 bases removed from V and 5 bases from J, the gap between germline ends came to 25 bases. This CDR3 comprises 18 residues. Germline assignment: CDR1 SEHNR and CDR2 FQNEAQ (reference sequence). CDR3 in DNA: TGTGCCAGCAGCCTCCAACGGACACGGAGATCTCTTGACAATGAGCAGTTCTTC. This gives the protein CASSLQRTRRSLDNEQFF.

The genes are TRBV6-5 and TRBJ1-1, with TRBD1 matching 8 bases. The germline V gene encodes CDR1 MNHEY and CDR2 SVGAGI. The CDR3 sequence is 14 residues long. V was pared by 6 bases and J by 4 bases, with 7 bases of the junction left unmatched. This CDR3 is CASRPGGGVTEAFF. CDR3 nucleotides: TGTGCCAGCAGGCCAGGGGGCGGGGTCACTGAAGCTTTCTTT.

The V call is TRBV7-2, the J call TRBJ2-5, with no clear D. The CDR3 is made up of 14 amino acids. V was clipped by 1 base and J by 4 bases, with 10 bases between them. The germline V gene has CDR1 SGHTA and CDR2 FQGNSA. The CDR3 loop is CASSLGPSGETQYF. The DNA for the CDR3 is TGTGCCAGCAGCTTAGGCCCATCCGGAGAGACCCAGTACTTC.

This clone was counted a few times. The chain links TRBV14 to TRBJ2-7; no firm D call. CDR3 size: 15 residues. Trimming took off 1 base at V and 2 bases at J, with 12 bases between the two ends. CDR1 is SGHDN, CDR2 FVKESK, per germline. CDR3 residues: CASSQVGVFTYEQYF. The CDR3 DNA is TGTGCCAGCAGCCAAGTTGGAGTTTTTACCTACGAGCAGTACTTC.

This clone was seen a single time. This CDR3 is CASSSERGREAFF. The CDR3, as DNA: TGTGCCAGCAGCTCAGAAAGGGGGCGGGAAGCTTTCTTT. The J gene is TRBJ1-1, the V gene TRBV5-6; 7 bases fit TRBD1. J lost 8 bases, V lost 3 bases, and 7 bases had no gene match. Germline CDR1 and CDR2: SGHDT and YYEEEE. There are 13 residues in the CDR3. The entire variable domain, with the rest obtained from reference TRBV5-6 and TRBJ1-1, is as follows: DAGVTQSPTHLIKTRGQQVTLRCSPKSGHDTVSWYQQALGQGPQFIFQYYEEEERQRGNFPDRFSGHQFPNYSSELNVNALLLGDSALYLCASSSERGREAFFGQGTRLTVV.

The chain employs TRBV5-4 and TRBJ1-1; D unresolved. The CDR3 is made up of 12 amino acids. The V gene's germline CDR1 is SGHNT and CDR2 YYREEE (reference sequence). The germline V and J ends were trimmed by 10 bases and 3 bases, with 13 bases remaining between them. CDR3 loop: CALGTADTEAFF. The CDR3 DNA is TGTGCCCTAGGCACAGCGGACACTGAAGCTTTCTTT.

The gene calls are TRBV27 and TRBJ2-7; 7 bases line up with TRBD1. The CDR3 runs to 14 residues. V gave up 6 bases and J gave up 7 bases; unmatched junction bases: 12. The V gene's germline CDR1 is MNHEY and CDR2 SMNVEV (reference sequence). As DNA, the CDR3 is TGTGCCAGCAGGCCGACAGGGTCGATAGGAGAGCAGTACTTC. Its protein product is CASRPTGSIGEQYF.

V is TRBV10-1 and J is TRBJ2-5, with 8 nucleotides matching TRBD2. The CDR3 runs to 14 residues. V dropped 4 bases and J dropped 5; count of bases not matched to a gene: 6. In germline, CDR1 is WNHNN, CDR2 SYGVQD (reference sequence). The CDR3 sequence: CASSAGGAEETQYF. The CDR3 DNA follows: TGCGCCAGCAGTGCCGGGGGGGCCGAGGAGACCCAGTACTTC.

V gene TRBV7-9 combines with J gene TRBJ1-1; TRBD1 is a possible D gene (5 bases). The V and J ends lost 5 bases and 3 bases respectively, with 7 bases between them. In germline, CDR1 is SEHNR, CDR2 FQNEAQ (reference sequence). The CDR3 spans 12 residues. CDR3 sequence: CASSPQDTEAFF. CDR3 nucleotide sequence: TGTGCCAGCAGCCCACAGGACACTGAAGCTTTCTTT.

This clone was seen a handful of times. The CDR3 DNA reads TGTGCCAGCAGCCAAGGACTAGCGGGGCCAGATACGCAGTATTTT. This sequence encodes CASSQGLAGPDTQYF. This rearrangement joins TRBV4-2 to TRBJ2-3, with 11 bases lining up with TRBD2. V dropped 1 base and J dropped 4; count of bases not matched to a gene: 1. The CDR3 spans 15 residues. The V gene's germline CDR1 is LGHNA and CDR2 YNFKEQ.

V gene TRBV6-1 combines with J gene TRBJ1-1; D is possibly TRBD1 (6 bases). CDR3 length equals 14 residues. V lost 3 bases and J lost 1, with 9 bases in between. Per germline, CDR1 MNHNS and CDR2 SASEGT. The CDR3 loop is CASSDLGQNTEAFF. The CDR3 nucleotides are TGTGCCAGCAGTGATTTGGGACAGAACACTGAAGCTTTCTTT.

The chain employs TRBV11-2 and TRBJ2-1, with a weak D call TRBD2 (6 bases). The V end lost 3 bases, the J end lost 0 bases, and 12 bases lay between the germline ends. CDR3 length: 16 residues. The germline V gene has CDR1 SGHAT and CDR2 FQNNGV. In nucleotides, the CDR3 is TGTGCCAGCAGCTTCTACGCGGGACCCTCCTACAATGAGCAGTTCTTC. It specifies CASSFYAGPSYNEQFF. The full variable domain, with the rest looked up from reference TRBV11-2 and TRBJ2-1, is EAGVAQSPRYKIIEKRQSVAFWCNPISGHATLYWYQQILGQGPKLLIQFQNNGVVDDSQLPKDRFSAERLKGVDSTLKIQPAKLEDSAVYLCASSFYAGPSYNEQFFGPGTRLTVL.

The chain couples TRBV4-1 to TRBJ1-1, with unresolved D. The V gene lost 1 base and the J gene lost 10 bases, with 16 bases spanning the gap. Looked up from germline, CDR1 is MGHRA and CDR2 is YSYEKL. This CDR3 comprises 14 residues. CDR3 sequence reads: CASSQVPGLYGAFF. The DNA of the CDR3 is TGCGCCAGCAGCCAAGTACCGGGTCTGTATGGAGCTTTCTTT.

This clone appeared once. The chain recombines TRBV29-1 with TRBJ2-5, with TRBD2 matching over 7 bases. The germline V gene encodes CDR1 SQVTM and CDR2 ANQGSEA. There are 12 residues in the CDR3. Unmatched junction bases numbered 4, after V lost 7 bases and J lost 2 bases. CDR3 loop: CSGRGDQETQYF. DNA of the CDR3: TGCAGCGGCCGGGGGGATCAAGAGACCCAGTACTTC. The variable domain in full, completed from reference TRBV29-1 and TRBJ2-5, reads SAVISQKPSRDICQRGTSLTIQCQVDSQVTMMFWYRQQPGQSLTLIATANQGSEATYESGFVIDKFPISRPNLTFSTLTVSNMSPEDSSIYLCSGRGDQETQYFGPGTRLLVL.

This clone appeared a single time. The J gene is TRBJ2-7, the V gene TRBV6-5, with a weak D call TRBD1 (6 bases). The CDR3 contains 13 residues. Germline CDR1 reads MNHEY; CDR2 reads SVGAGI. The V gene lost 4 bases and the J gene lost 3 bases, with 10 bases spanning the gap. CDR3 protein: CASSLDSLYEQYF. The CDR3 DNA sequence: TGTGCCAGCAGTTTGGACAGTCTCTACGAGCAGTACTTC.

This chain uses TRBV28 with TRBJ1-2; D unresolved. This CDR3 spans 14 amino acids. Trimming left V 5 bases short and J 8 bases short, with 18 bases between. From germline, CDR1 is MDHEN and CDR2 SYDVKM. The CDR3 DNA is TGTGCCAGCAGTCTACCAGCCAGGATGGGCGGCTACACCTTC. Translated, it gives CASSLPARMGGYTF.

CDR3 nucleotides: TGTGCCATCCCCCTGTTAGCTGGCGAGACCCAGTACTTC. This encodes CAIPLLAGETQYF. The chain is built from TRBV7-9 and TRBJ2-5; D is unclear. Trimming removed 10 bases at V and 5 bases at J, with 17 bases between. The CDR3 is made up of 13 amino acids. Germline CDR1 reads SEHNR; CDR2 reads FQNEAQ (reference sequence).